This TCR beta chain was captured by sequencing in a study of monozygotic twins with cystic fibrosis. Measured with immunoSEQ multiplex PCR; TCRdb has only the in-frame clones, and not every one. The sample consists of about 32,000 clones, nearly 98% of them appearing once. Trimming shortened V by 6 bases and J by 3 bases, and 8 bases separated the two germline ends. This CDR3 has 12 amino acids. CDR1 is SEHNR and CDR2 is FQNEAQ in the germline V gene (reference sequence). Sample: blood. This sequence was found in a girl aged 2-10 years with cystic fibrosis. The rearrangement uses TRBV7-9 and TRBJ1-1; D is unclear. The CDR3 DNA sequence: TGTGCCAGCAGTTACTTAGACACTGAAGCTTTCTTT. It specifies CASSYLDTEAFF.